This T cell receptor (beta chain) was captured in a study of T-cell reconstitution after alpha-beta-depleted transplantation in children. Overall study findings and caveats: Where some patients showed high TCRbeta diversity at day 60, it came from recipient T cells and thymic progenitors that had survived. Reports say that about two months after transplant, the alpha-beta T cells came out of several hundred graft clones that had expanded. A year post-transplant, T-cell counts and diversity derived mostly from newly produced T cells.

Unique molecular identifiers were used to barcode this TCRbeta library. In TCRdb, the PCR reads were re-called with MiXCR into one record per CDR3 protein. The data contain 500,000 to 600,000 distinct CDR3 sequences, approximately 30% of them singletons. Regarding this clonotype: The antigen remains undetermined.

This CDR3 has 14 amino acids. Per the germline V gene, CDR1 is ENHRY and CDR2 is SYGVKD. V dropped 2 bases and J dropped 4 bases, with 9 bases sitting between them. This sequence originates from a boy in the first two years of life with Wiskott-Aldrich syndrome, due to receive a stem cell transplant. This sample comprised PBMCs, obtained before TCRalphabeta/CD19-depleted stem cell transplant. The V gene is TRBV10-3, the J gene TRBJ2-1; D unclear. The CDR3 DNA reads TGTGCCATCAGTGAGCGTGGAGAATACAATGAGCAGTTCTTC. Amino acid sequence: CAISERGEYNEQFF.